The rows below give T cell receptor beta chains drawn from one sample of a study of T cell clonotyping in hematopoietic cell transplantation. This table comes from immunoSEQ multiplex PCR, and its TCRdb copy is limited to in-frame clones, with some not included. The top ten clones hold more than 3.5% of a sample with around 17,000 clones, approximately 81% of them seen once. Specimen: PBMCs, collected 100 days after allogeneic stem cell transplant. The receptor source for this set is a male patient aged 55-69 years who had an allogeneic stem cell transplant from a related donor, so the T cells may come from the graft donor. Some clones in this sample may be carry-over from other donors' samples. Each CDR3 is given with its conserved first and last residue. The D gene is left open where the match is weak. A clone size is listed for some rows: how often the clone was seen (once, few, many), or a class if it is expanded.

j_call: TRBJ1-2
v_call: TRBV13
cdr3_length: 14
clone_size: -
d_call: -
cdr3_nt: TGTGCCAGCAGTGAGCTCGGGTCGGTATTTGGCTACACCTTC
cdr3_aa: CASSELGSVFGYTF

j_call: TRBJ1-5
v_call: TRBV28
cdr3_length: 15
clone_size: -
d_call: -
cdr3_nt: TGTGCCACCCGCCGCGGAGGCGGGGGCAATCAGCCCCAGCATTTT
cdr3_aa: CATRRGGGGNQPQHF

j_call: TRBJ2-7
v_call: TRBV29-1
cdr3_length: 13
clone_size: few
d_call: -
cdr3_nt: TGCAGCGTTGAATCCGGTACTAGCTACGAGCAGTACTTC
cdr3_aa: CSVESGTSYEQYF

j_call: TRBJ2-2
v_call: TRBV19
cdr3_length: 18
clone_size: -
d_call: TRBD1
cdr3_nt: TGTGCCAGTAAGGCCGATGGTCCGGGGACAGCGAACACCGGGGAGCTGTTTTTT
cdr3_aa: CASKADGPGTANTGELFF

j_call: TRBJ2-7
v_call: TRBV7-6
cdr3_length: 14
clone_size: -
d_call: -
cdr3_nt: TGTGCCAGCAGCTTAGAAGTGGTATCGAGTGAGCAGTACTTC
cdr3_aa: CASSLEVVSSEQYF

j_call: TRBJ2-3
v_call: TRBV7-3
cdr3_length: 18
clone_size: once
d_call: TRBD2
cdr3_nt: TGTGCCAGCAGCTTAATAGGTGGGACTAGCGGGCGCACAGATACGCAGTATTTT
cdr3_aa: CASSLIGGTSGRTDTQYF

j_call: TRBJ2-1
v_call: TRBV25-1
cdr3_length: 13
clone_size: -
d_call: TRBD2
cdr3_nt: TGTGCCAGCAGTGAGGGACTAAGGTATGAGCAGTTCTTC
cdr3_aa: CASSEGLRYEQFF

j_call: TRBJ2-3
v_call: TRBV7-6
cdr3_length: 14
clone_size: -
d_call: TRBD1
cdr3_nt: TGTGCCAGCAGCTTAGACAGGGGCGTCGATACGCAGTATTTT
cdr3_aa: CASSLDRGVDTQYF

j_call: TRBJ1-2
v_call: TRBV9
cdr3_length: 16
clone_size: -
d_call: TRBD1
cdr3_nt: TGTGCCAGCAGCGTCAACCGGGACAGGGGTCGGTATGGCTACACCTTC
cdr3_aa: CASSVNRDRGRYGYTF

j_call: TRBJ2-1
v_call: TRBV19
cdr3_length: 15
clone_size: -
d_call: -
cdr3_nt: TGTGCCAGTAGCCAGGGGCAAATCTCCTACAATGAGCAGTTCTTC
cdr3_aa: CASSQGQISYNEQFF

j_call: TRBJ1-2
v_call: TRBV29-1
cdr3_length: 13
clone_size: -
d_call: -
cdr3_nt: TGCAGCGTTGCGGCCGGAGCTAACTATGGCTACACCTTC
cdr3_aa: CSVAAGANYGYTF

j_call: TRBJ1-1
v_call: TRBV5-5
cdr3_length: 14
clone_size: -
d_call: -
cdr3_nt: TGTGCCAGCAGCTCGGGGACTGCGAACACTGAAGCTTTCTTT
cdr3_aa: CASSSGTANTEAFF

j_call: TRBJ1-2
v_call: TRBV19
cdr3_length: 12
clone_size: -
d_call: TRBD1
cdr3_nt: TGTGCCAGTTGGCGTGGACAGGCAGGCTACACCTTC
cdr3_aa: CASWRGQAGYTF

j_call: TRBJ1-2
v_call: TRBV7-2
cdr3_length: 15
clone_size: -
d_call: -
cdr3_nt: TGTGCCAGCAGCTTAGTATTCGGGCAGGGTGATGGCTACACCTTC
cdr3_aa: CASSLVFGQGDGYTF

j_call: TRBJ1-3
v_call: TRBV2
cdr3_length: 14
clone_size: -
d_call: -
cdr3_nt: TGTGCCAGCAGTGTAGGGGGGACTGGAAACACCATATATTTT
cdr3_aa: CASSVGGTGNTIYF

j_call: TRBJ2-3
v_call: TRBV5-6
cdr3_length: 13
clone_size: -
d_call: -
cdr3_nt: TGTGCCAGCAGCGTTGCATGGGGGGATACGCAGTATTTT
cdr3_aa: CASSVAWGDTQYF

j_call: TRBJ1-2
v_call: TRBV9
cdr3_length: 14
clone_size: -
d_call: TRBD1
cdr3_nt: TGTGCCAGCAGCACAGGGACAGGGCTCTATGGCTACACCTTC
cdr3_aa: CASSTGTGLYGYTF

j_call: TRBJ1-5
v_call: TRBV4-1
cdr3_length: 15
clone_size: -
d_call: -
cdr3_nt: TGCGCCAGCAGCCATTCCTACACGAGCAATCAGCCCCAGCATTTT
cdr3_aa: CASSHSYTSNQPQHF

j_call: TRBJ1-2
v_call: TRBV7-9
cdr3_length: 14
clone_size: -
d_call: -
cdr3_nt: TGTGCCAGCAGCTTAGCGCAACGGGGAAAAGGCTACACCTTC
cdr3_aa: CASSLAQRGKGYTF

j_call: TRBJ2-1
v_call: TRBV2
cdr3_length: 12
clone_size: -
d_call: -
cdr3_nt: TGTGCCAAGGGACTCGGTGCTTCTGAGCAGTTCTTC
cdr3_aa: CAKGLGASEQFF

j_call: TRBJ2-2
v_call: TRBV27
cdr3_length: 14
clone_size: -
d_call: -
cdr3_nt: TGTGCCAGCAATGCGAACTGGAACACCGGGGAGCTGTTTTTT
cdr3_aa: CASNANWNTGELFF

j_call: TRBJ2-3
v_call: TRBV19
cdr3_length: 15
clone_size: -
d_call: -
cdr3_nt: TGTGCCAGTAGTGACACAGGGCTGGGGGCCGATACGCAGTATTTT
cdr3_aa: CASSDTGLGADTQYF

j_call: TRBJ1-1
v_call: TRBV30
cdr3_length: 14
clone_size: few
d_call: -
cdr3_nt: TGTGCCTGGAGTGCGGGACTGAGGAACACTGAAGCTTTCTTT
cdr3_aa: CAWSAGLRNTEAFF

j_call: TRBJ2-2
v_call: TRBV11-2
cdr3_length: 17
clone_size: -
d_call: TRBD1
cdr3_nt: TGTGCCAGCAGCTTTAGGGGGCGACAGGGCCGAACCGGGGAGCTGTTTTTT
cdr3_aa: CASSFRGRQGRTGELFF

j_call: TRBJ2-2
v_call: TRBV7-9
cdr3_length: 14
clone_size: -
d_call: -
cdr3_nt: TGTGCCAGCAGCTTCTCGATTGGGTCCGGGGAGCTGTTTTTT
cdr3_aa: CASSFSIGSGELFF

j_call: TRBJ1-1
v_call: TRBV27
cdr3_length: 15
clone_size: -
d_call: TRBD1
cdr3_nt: TGTGCCAGCAGTCCAACAGGGGGCGTACGTACTGAAGCTTTCTTT
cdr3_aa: CASSPTGGVRTEAFF

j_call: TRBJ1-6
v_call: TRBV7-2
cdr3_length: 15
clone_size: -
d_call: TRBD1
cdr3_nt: TGTGCCAGCAGCTCCAGACAGGGCAGGAACTCACCCCTCCACTTT
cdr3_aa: CASSSRQGRNSPLHF

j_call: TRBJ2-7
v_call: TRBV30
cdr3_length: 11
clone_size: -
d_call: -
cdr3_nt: TGTGCCTGGAAGGGAACCTACGAGCAGTACTTC
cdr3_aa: CAWKGTYEQYF

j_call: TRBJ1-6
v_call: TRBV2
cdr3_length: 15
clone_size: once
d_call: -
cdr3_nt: TGTGCCAGTTCCCTAGAGGACAGCCTAAATTCACCCCTCCACTTT
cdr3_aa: CASSLEDSLNSPLHF

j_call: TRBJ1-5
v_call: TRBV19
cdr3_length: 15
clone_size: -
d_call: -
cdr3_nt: TGTGCCAGTAGTGTCCTTCGGGCCATAAATCAGCCCCAGCATTTT
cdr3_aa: CASSVLRAINQPQHF

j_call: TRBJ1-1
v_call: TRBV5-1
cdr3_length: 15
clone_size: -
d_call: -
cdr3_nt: TGCGCCAGCAGCTTGGACAGGAGCATGAACACTGAAGCTTTCTTT
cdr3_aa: CASSLDRSMNTEAFF

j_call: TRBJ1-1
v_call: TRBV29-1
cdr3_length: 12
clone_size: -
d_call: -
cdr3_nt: TGCAGCACCAGGGAAATGAACACTGAAGCTTTCTTT
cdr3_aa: CSTREMNTEAFF

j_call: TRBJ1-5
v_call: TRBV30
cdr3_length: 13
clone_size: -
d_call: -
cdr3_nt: TGTGCCTGGAGTGTAGACAGAATCGAACCCCAGCATTTT
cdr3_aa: CAWSVDRIEPQHF

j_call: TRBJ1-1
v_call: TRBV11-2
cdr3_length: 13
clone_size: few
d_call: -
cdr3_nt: TGTGCCAGCAGCATAGGGGGATTTTTTGAAGCTTTCTTT
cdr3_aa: CASSIGGFFEAFF

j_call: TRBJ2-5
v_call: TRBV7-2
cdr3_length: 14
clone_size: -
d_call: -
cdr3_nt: TGTGCCAGCAGCTTAGGTGTGGGGGAAGAGACCCAGTACTTC
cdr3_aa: CASSLGVGEETQYF

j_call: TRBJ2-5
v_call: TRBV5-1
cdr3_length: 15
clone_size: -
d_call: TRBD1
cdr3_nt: TGCGCCAGCAGCGACGACCGGGACAGCCAAGAGACCCAGTACTTC
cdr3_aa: CASSDDRDSQETQYF

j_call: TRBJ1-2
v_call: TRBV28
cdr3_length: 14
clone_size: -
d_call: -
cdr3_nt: TGTGCCAGCAGTCTCCGGACAGCCTACTATGGCTACACCTTC
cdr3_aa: CASSLRTAYYGYTF

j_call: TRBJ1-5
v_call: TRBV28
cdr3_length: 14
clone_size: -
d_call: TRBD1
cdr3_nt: TGTGCCAGCAGTTACTATACAGGGGAACAGCCCCAGCATTTT
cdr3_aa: CASSYYTGEQPQHF

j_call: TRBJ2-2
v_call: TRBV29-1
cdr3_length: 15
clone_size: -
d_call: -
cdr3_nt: TGCAGCGTTGACGGAACAAATGCGAACACCGGGGAGCTGTTTTTT
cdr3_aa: CSVDGTNANTGELFF

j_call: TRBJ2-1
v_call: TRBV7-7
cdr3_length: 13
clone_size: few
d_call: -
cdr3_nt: TGTGCCAGCAGCCAGGACCCGGTGGATGAGCAGTTCTTC
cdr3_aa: CASSQDPVDEQFF

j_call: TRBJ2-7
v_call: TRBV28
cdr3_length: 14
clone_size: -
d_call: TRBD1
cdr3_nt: TGTGCCAGCACTCCCGGGGGACAGGGGAGGGAGCAGTACTTC
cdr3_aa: CASTPGGQGREQYF

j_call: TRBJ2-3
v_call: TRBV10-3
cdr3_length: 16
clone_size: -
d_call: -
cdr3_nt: TGTGCCATCAGTGCCATTCGCGCGGCGAGCACAGATACGCAGTATTTT
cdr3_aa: CAISAIRAASTDTQYF

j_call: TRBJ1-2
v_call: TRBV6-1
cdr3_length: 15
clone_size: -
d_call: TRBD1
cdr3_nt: TGTGCCAGCAGTGAGAGGGGACAGGCGGACTATGGCTACACCTTC
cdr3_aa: CASSERGQADYGYTF

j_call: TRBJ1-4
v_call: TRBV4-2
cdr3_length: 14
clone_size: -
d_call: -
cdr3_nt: TGTGCCAGCACACCCCCACCCGAAGGTGAAAAACTGTTTTTT
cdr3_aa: CASTPPPEGEKLFF

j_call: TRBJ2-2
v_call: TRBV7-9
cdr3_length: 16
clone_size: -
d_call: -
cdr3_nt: TGTGCCAGCAGCTGGGACCTTCCCCCGGACACCGGGGAGCTGTTTTTT
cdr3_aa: CASSWDLPPDTGELFF

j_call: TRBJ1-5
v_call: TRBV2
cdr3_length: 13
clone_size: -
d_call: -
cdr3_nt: TGTGCCAGCAGTGAAGAGGGCAATCAGCCCCAGCATTTT
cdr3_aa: CASSEEGNQPQHF

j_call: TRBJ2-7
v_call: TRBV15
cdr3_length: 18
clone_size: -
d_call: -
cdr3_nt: TGTGCCACCAGCAGAGATAAGGGCGGCCAGGGTGGGGCCTACGAGCAGTACTTC
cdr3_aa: CATSRDKGGQGGAYEQYF

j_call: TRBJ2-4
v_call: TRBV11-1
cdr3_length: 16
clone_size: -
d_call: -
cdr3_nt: TGTGCCAGCAGCTCGATAGGGGAACTAGCCAAAAACATTCAGTACTTC
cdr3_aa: CASSSIGELAKNIQYF